This T cell receptor beta chain was retrieved from a study of graft-versus-host responses after intestinal transplantation. On this clone: Its antigen is undetermined.

V lost 5 bases, J lost 5 bases, and 9 bases stayed unmatched. Germline V lookup: CDR1 PRHDT, CDR2 FYEKMQ (reference sequence). The CDR3 runs 16 residues. Libraries were prepared by immunoSEQ multiplex PCR; TCRdb keeps only in-frame clonotypes and omits some of them. The table includes 100,000 or so clones, about 93% detected once. The genes are TRBV13 and TRBJ2-5, with TRBD1 matching over 12 bases. The sequence came from a human donor who received an intestinal transplant. The sequencing used unstimulated CD4+ T cells sorted from spleen or lymph node cells, collected before intestinal transplant. The CDR3 sequence is CASSKRGQGATETQYF. The CDR3 nucleotides read TGTGCCAGCAGCAAAAGGGGACAGGGGGCCACTGAGACCCAGTACTTC.